This T cell receptor (beta chain) was observed in a study of T cells in Graves' hyperthyroidism and ophthalmopathy. Study findings and constraints: It was a median about 6 months before onset that the model predicted ophthalmopathy.

This clonotype was detected many times. Its antigen is unidentified. It was RNA transcripts that yielded the amplified TCR beta CDR3 regions. TCR CDR3 regions were first amplified by RT-PCR with HTBI primers. Via MiXCR, TCRdb re-called the multiplex PCR reads, giving one row per CDR3 protein. Of hundreds of thousands of distinct CDR3 sequences listed, around 13% are singletons. The CDR3 spans 18 residues. Germline lookup yields CDR1 KGHDR and CDR2 SFDVKD. V trimming: 3 bases; J trimming: 4 bases; junction bases outside the gene matches: 6. Sequencing was carried out using blood. The receptor comes from a woman aged 45-60 years with Graves' ophthalmopathy. V and J are TRBV24-1 and TRBJ2-2; 14 nucleotides line up with TRBD2. The CDR3: CATSDPGLAGVSTGELFF. DNA of the CDR3: TGTGCCACCAGTGATCCGGGACTAGCGGGAGTAAGCACCGGGGAGCTGTTTTTT.